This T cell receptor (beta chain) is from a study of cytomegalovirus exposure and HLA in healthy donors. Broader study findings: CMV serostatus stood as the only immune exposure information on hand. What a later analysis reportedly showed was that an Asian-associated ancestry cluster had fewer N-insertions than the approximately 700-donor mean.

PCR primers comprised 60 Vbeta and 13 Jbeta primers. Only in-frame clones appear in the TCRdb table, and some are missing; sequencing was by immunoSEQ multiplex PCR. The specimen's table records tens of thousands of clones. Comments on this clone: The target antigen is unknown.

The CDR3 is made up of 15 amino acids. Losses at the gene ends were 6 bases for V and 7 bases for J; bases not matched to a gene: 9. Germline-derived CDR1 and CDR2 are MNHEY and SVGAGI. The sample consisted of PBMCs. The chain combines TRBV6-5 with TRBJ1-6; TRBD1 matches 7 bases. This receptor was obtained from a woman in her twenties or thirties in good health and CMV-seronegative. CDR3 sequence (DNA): TGTGCCAGCAGGCCTGGGCAGGGGGAGAATTCACCCCTCCACTTT. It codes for CASRPGQGENSPLHF.